This TCR beta chain was sequenced in a study of human thymus T cells. Overall study results and limits: Reports from related research described highly overlapping thymic repertoires among unrelated individuals. V and J gene usage appeared biased in thymic and blood repertoires.

From resections taken during corrective heart surgery, the thymus tissue was obtained. Infants, healthy and Finnish, who were having corrective surgery for congenital heart defects served as donors. Data came from immunoSEQ multiplex PCR; TCRdb stores just in-frame clones and leaves some out. The sample has some 120,000 clones; about 93% are singletons. A word on this clone: The antigen is unknown.

This receptor was taken from a boy under three years old with a congenital heart defect but otherwise immunologically healthy. The sequenced sample was thymus tissue.

CDR3 coding DNA: TGCGCCAGCAGCCCCTCTCGACAGAACGGGGAGCTGTTTTTT. This gives the protein CASSPSRQNGELFF. V is TRBV4-3 and J is TRBJ2-2, with a possible D match to TRBD1 (5 bases). The ends were cut back, 4 bases at V and 7 bases at J, with 13 bases in the middle. The CDR3 loop spans 14 amino acids. Looked up from germline, CDR1 is LGHNA and CDR2 is YSLEER.